These T cell receptor beta chains were read from a single sample in a study of control samples from healthy donors and cancer patients. The assay was immunoSEQ multiplex PCR, and TCRdb's table has in-frame clones only and misses some. The profile shows approximately 130,000 clones, around 87% of them singletons. Sequencing was performed on blood. All receptors come from a man aged 25-45 years in good health. The CDR3 runs from the conserved cysteine through the conserved F or W. D genes are given only for firm matches.

CDR3 length,J gene,V gene,D gene,CDR3 protein
13,TRBJ1-4,TRBV11-3,.,CASSSGLNEKLFF
14,TRBJ1-6,TRBV30,TRBD1,CAFSEGQGNSPLHF
16,TRBJ2-7,TRBV9,TRBD1,CASSARAGQAAYEQYF
15,TRBJ1-5,TRBV2,TRBD1,CASREDRGLPQPQHF
14,TRBJ1-2,TRBV5-1,TRBD1,CASSSDRGYYGYTF
15,TRBJ2-3,TRBV7-3,.,CASSPDRVSTDTQYF
13,TRBJ2-5,TRBV30,.,CAWSVLGAETQYF
15,TRBJ1-5,TRBV6-1,.,CASSEGVILNQPQHF
18,TRBJ1-1,TRBV24-1,TRBD1,CATSDGTGGVRGNTEAFF
12,TRBJ1-6,TRBV28,.,CASSRQNSPLHF
14,TRBJ2-3,TRBV5-1,.,CASSLGGSPDTQYF
15,TRBJ2-5,TRBV6-5,TRBD1,CASSLTGGLQETQYF
14,TRBJ1-2,TRBV19,TRBD1,CATKKNRGLYGYTF
15,TRBJ2-3,TRBV11-2,TRBD1,CASSARQGFTDTQYF
15,TRBJ2-7,TRBV4-2,TRBD1,CASSPWTGGGNEQYF
14,TRBJ1-1,TRBV5-1,.,CASSLSREYTEAFF
15,TRBJ1-3,TRBV5-1,TRBD1,CASSQDRASGNTIYF
14,TRBJ2-7,TRBV9,.,CASSATGSSYEQYF
14,TRBJ2-2,TRBV10-3,.,CAISRTVNTGELFF
15,TRBJ1-2,TRBV6-6,TRBD1,CASSGETGARYGYTF
13,TRBJ2-2,TRBV18,TRBD1,CASRPGQVGELFF
11,TRBJ2-1,TRBV2,.,CSSSSYNEQFF
15,TRBJ1-6,TRBV5-1,.,CASSLGAGKRSPLHF
15,TRBJ1-1,TRBV27,.,CASSLSYDRNTEAFF
15,TRBJ2-2,TRBV4-1,TRBD1,CASRKTGSGTGELFF
12,TRBJ1-6,TRBV30,TRBD1,CACPGQGPPLHF
13,TRBJ1-2,TRBV5-6,.,CASSLEPLLGYTF
14,TRBJ1-2,TRBV5-1,.,CASSRDTGMDGYTF
14,TRBJ2-2,TRBV2,.,CASNEVSDPGELFF
16,TRBJ2-7,TRBV4-1,TRBD1,CASSQVKGTGSYEQYF
14,TRBJ2-7,TRBV27,.,CASSLRGKAYEQYF
13,TRBJ2-2,TRBV3-1/TRBV3-2,.,CASRRDNTGELFF
15,TRBJ1-1,TRBV6-1,.,CASSDGAWRNTEAFF
15,TRBJ1-2,TRBV15,.,CATSRVGGTNYGYTF
14,TRBJ1-1,TRBV5-4,.,CASSAAGLNTEAFF
15,TRBJ1-2,TRBV19,.,CASSISPGFYYGYTF
15,TRBJ1-2,TRBV24-1,.,CATSDPGPKGYGYTF
14,TRBJ1-1,TRBV18,.,CASSPGRENTEAFF
15,TRBJ1-4,TRBV3-1/TRBV3-2,TRBD1,CASSLPPGQGRKLFF
13,TRBJ2-5,TRBV24-1,.,CATGTLQSETQYF
14,TRBJ1-2,TRBV16,TRBD1,CASSQSRDRAGYTF
15,TRBJ1-1,TRBV9,TRBD1,CASSVVPDRAFEAFF
14,TRBJ1-5,TRBV19,.,CASSIAREFQPQHF
13,TRBJ1-2,TRBV9,.,CASSVGPTHGYTF
11,TRBJ1-1,TRBV12-3/TRBV12-4,.,CASSFSGHAFF
13,TRBJ1-3,TRBV19,.,CASSPDSGNTIYF
12,TRBJ1-3,TRBV30,.,CAWSVSYGTIYF
11,TRBJ2-5,TRBV2,.,CASRQGETQYF
14,TRBJ1-1,TRBV27,.,CASRQYEWNTEAFF
15,TRBJ2-3,TRBV5-1,TRBD2,CATTIAGDFTDTQYF
16,TRBJ1-5,TRBV30,.,CAWSVRGDPHNQPQHF
15,TRBJ1-3,TRBV14,.,CASSRGRLSGNTIYF
15,TRBJ1-4,TRBV18,.,CASSPDTGYNEKLFF
15,TRBJ2-7,TRBV6-1,TRBD2,CASSEGLAVTYEQYF
16,TRBJ2-5,TRBV4-1,TRBD1,CASSPGQGVIGETQYF
14,TRBJ2-7,TRBV6-5,TRBD1,CASSYPDRGGKQYF